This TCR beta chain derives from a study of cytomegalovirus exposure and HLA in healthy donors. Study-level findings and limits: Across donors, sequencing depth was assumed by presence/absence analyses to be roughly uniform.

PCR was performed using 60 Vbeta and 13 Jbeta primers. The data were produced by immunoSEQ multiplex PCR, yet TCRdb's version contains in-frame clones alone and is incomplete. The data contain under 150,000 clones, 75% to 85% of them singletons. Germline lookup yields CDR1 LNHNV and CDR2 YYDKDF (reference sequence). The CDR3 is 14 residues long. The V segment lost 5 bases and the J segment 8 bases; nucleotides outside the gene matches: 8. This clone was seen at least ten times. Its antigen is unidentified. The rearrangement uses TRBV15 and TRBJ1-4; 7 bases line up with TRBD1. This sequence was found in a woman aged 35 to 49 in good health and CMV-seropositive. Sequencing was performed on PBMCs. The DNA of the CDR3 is TGTGCCACCAGCCCGACAGGGAACTTGGAAAAACTGTTTTTT. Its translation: CATSPTGNLEKLFF.